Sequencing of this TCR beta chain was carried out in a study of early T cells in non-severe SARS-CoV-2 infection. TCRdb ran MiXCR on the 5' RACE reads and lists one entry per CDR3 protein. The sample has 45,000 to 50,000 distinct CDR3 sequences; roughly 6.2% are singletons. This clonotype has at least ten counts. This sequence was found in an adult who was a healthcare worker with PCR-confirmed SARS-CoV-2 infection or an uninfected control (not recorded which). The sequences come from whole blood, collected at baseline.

The CDR3 nucleotides read TGTGCCAGCAACCGAGAGGGGAATATGAACACTGAAGCTTTCTTT. Protein product: CASNREGNMNTEAFF. J is TRBJ1-1 and V is TRBV27; TRBD1 might be the D (5 bases). V shed 7 bases and J shed 0 bases, with 15 bases lying between them. The germline V gene encodes CDR1 MNHEY and CDR2 SMNVEV (reference sequence). This CDR3 is 15 amino acids long.